The subject of this entry is one TCR beta chain. These data belong to a study of T cells in Graves' hyperthyroidism and ophthalmopathy. RNA transcripts provided the source from which TCR beta CDR3 regions were amplified. HTBI primers were employed in a first-round RT-PCR of the TCR CDR3. TCRdb passed the multiplex PCR reads through MiXCR, listing each CDR3 protein once. Among 600,000 or so distinct CDR3 sequences listed, roughly 46% were seen once. The V gene's germline CDR1 is SQVTM and CDR2 ANQGSEA. The CDR3 covers 12 residues. The germline V and J ends were trimmed by 3 bases and 5 bases, with 10 bases remaining between them.

The TCR sequence derives from a woman under 30 with Graves' hyperthyroidism. Sample: peripheral blood or thyroid tissue (not recorded which). This chain links TRBV29-1 with TRBJ1-1, with unresolved D. The CDR3 region is CSVDGRETEAFF. The CDR3, as DNA: TGCAGCGTTGACGGGAGGGAGACTGAAGCTTTCTTT.